These 19 T cell receptor beta chains were all obtained from the same sample, sequenced in a study of PD-1 blockade in mismatch repair-deficient tumors. Measured with immunoSEQ multiplex PCR; TCRdb has only the in-frame clones, and not every one. The data show under 95,000 clones, with 81% seen just once and approximately 2.7% held by the top ten. Sequences were derived from peripheral blood, sampled 12 weeks after starting pembrolizumab. The receptors come from an adult with mismatch repair-deficient cancer.

V usage is TRBV18 and J usage is TRBJ2-3; D is unclear. The CDR3 consists of 13 residues. V shed 2 bases and J shed 0 bases, with 3 bases lying between them. Germline CDR1 is KGHSH and CDR2 is LQKENI. The CDR3 here is CASSPSSTDTQYF. Written as DNA, the CDR3 is TGTGCCAGCTCACCATCCAGCACAGATACGCAGTATTTT.

This clone occurred once. The rearrangement uses TRBV10-2 and TRBJ1-1; D call uncertain. Trimming pared 0 bases from V and 11 bases from J, leaving 7 bases between. Germline lookup yields CDR1 WSHSY and CDR2 SAAADI. The CDR3 loop spans 11 amino acids. In nucleotides, the CDR3 is TGCGCCAGCAGTGAGTCTTTTAGGGCTTTCTTT. Amino acid sequence: CASSESFRAFF.

This clone was seen once. This chain joins TRBV27 and TRBJ2-7; TRBD2 agrees at 9 bases. The CDR3 has 14 residues. Trimming took 3 bases from V and 4 from J; bases not matched to a gene: 4. The germline V gene encodes CDR1 MNHEY and CDR2 SMNVEV (reference sequence). The DNA of the CDR3 is TGTGCCAGCAGTTTTAGCGGGAGTGGGTACGAGCAGTACTTC. It codes for CASSFSGSGYEQYF.

This chain joins TRBV11-3 and TRBJ1-1, with no clear D. Trimming removed 0 bases from V and 2 bases from J, with 1 base in between. Germline-derived CDR1 and CDR2 are SGHNT and YENEEA. The CDR3 is made up of 12 amino acids. The CDR3 nucleotides are TGTGCCAGCAGCTTAGAAAACACTGAAGCTTTCTTT. It encodes CASSLENTEAFF.

The gene calls are TRBV29-1 and TRBJ1-1; 7 bases are shared with TRBD1. The CDR3 is 14 residues long. Germline assignment: CDR1 SQVTM and CDR2 ANQGSEA. The V segment lost 3 bases and the J segment 4 bases; nucleotides outside the gene matches: 8. DNA of the CDR3: TGCAGCGTTGAGTTGGGGTCAGGGGGCACTGAAGCTTTCTTT. Encoded protein: CSVELGSGGTEAFF. The variable domain in full, completed from reference TRBV29-1 and TRBJ1-1, reads SAVISQKPSRDICQRGTSLTIQCQVDSQVTMMFWYRQQPGQSLTLIATANQGSEATYESGFVIDKFPISRPNLTFSTLTVSNMSPEDSSIYLCSVELGSGGTEAFFGQGTRLTVV.

The chain carries TRBV7-9 and TRBJ2-1; weak D call: TRBD1 (5 bases). The germline V gene has CDR1 SEHNR and CDR2 FQNEAQ (reference sequence). This CDR3 contains 12 residues. Trimming left V 5 bases short and J 9 bases short, with 11 bases between. CDR3 in amino acids: CASSPTGFEQFF. DNA for the CDR3: TGTGCCAGCAGCCCAACAGGTTTTGAGCAGTTCTTC. The full variable domain, with the rest looked up from reference TRBV7-9 and TRBJ2-1, is DTGVSQNPRHKITKRGQNVTFRCDPISEHNRLYWYRQTLGQGPEFLTYFQNEAQLEKSRLLSDRFSAERPKGSFSTLEIQRTEQGDSAMYLCASSPTGFEQFFGPGTRLTVL.

V is TRBV2 and J is TRBJ2-3; 10 bases are a match to TRBD2. Germline CDR1 is SNHLY and CDR2 is FYNNEI. V was clipped by 10 bases and J by 6 bases; unmatched bases: 22. This CDR3 spans 18 amino acids. CDR3 sequence: CATETGVGSSGSPDTQYF. The CDR3 DNA follows: TGTGCCACCGAGACAGGGGTTGGTTCTAGCGGGAGCCCGGATACGCAGTATTTT. Based on the CDR3 plus reference TRBV2 and TRBJ2-3, the full variable domain is EPEVTQTPSHQVTQMGQEVILRCVPISNHLYFYWYRQILGQKVEFLVSFYNNEISEKSEIFDDQFSVERPDGSNFTLKIRSTKLEDSAMYFCATETGVGSSGSPDTQYFGPGTRLTVL.

This chain joins TRBV7-9 and TRBJ1-1; no clear D gene. Between the trimmed V and J ends, which lost 2 bases and 1 base, there was a span of 14 bases. Germline CDR1 SEHNR, CDR2 FQNEAQ (reference sequence). The CDR3 runs to 16 residues. CDR3 nucleotide sequence: TGTGCCAGCAGCTTAAATACAGCAAACTCGAACACTGAAGCTTTCTTT. As protein: CASSLNTANSNTEAFF.

This clone appeared once. The gene calls are TRBV15 and TRBJ2-7; 7 bases match TRBD1. Germline CDR1 LNHNV, CDR2 YYDKDF (reference sequence). The CDR3 contains 17 residues. Trimming at V came to 1 base and at J to 2 bases, leaving 11 bases not matched to a gene. CDR3 amino acids: CATSRAPRQGDPYEQYF. The CDR3 coding sequence is TGTGCCACCAGCAGAGCCCCTCGACAGGGTGATCCCTACGAGCAGTACTTC.

V is TRBV19 and J is TRBJ1-1, with unresolved D. The CDR3 loop spans 13 amino acids. Germline-derived CDR1 and CDR2 are LNHDA and SQIVND (reference sequence). The V gene lost 5 bases and the J gene lost 3 bases, with 10 bases spanning the gap. The CDR3 coding sequence is TGTGCCAGTAGTCCCGGACTTTACACTGAAGCTTTCTTT. Translated: CASSPGLYTEAFF.

The chain uses TRBV11-3 and TRBJ2-1, with 8 bases identical to TRBD2. V gave up 5 bases and J gave up 4 bases; unmatched junction bases: 10. The CDR3 has 16 residues. Germline CDR1 is SGHNT and CDR2 is YENEEA. CDR3 sequence reads: CASSRGGGEPYNEQFF. Written as DNA, the CDR3 is TGTGCCAGCAGCCGGGGGGGCGGGGAGCCTTACAATGAGCAGTTCTTC.

The chain recombines TRBV11-3 with TRBJ2-7; D call uncertain. CDR3 size: 13 residues. Germline-derived CDR1 and CDR2 are SGHNT and YENEEA. The V end was cut by 5 bases, the J end by 3 bases, with 11 bases between. The CDR3 coding sequence is TGTGCCAGCAGCACCGGGCCTGGCTACGAGCAGTACTTC. The encoded protein is CASSTGPGYEQYF.

The rearrangement joins TRBV6-1 to TRBJ2-1; D is unresolved. Per germline, CDR1 MNHNS and CDR2 SASEGT. This CDR3 contains 13 residues. V shed 5 bases and J shed 0 bases, with 5 bases lying between them. The CDR3 loop is CASSLSSYNEQFF. DNA for the CDR3: TGTGCCAGCAGTCTAAGCTCCTACAATGAGCAGTTCTTC.

The chain uses TRBV19 and TRBJ1-2, with D perhaps TRBD1 (6 bases). V lost 4 bases and J lost 2, with 17 bases in between. Looked up from germline, CDR1 is LNHDA and CDR2 is SQIVND (reference sequence). The CDR3 has 16 residues. CDR3 DNA: TGTGCCAGTAGTAGTTTGGCGATACAGGGAAACTATGGCTACACCTTC. It translates to CASSSLAIQGNYGYTF.

The chain joins TRBV30 to TRBJ2-3, with 11 positions matching TRBD2. The CDR3 has 15 amino acids. Germline CDR1 GTSNPN, CDR2 SVGIG (reference sequence). J was trimmed by 4 bases and V by 2 bases; bases with no gene match: 5. CDR3 amino acids: CAWSPLAGGPDTQYF. CDR3 nucleotide sequence: TGTGCCTGGAGTCCCCTAGCGGGAGGTCCAGATACGCAGTATTTT.

This chain uses TRBV21-1 with TRBJ2-1; the table gives TRBD2 as D, unverified against the DNA. TRBV21-1 corresponds to a pseudogene. CDR3 length: 13 amino acids. DNA for the CDR3: TGTGCCAGCAGCGCGCGGTTTCCAAATGAGCAGTTCTTC. Translated, it gives CASSARFPNEQFF.

The chain combines TRBV6-6 with TRBJ1-5, with D possibly TRBD1 on 5 matching bases. Germline V gene lookup returns CDR1 MNHNY and CDR2 SVGAGI (reference sequence). This CDR3 is built from 13 residues. The ends were cut back, 2 bases at V and 11 bases at J, with 13 bases in the middle. Written as DNA, the CDR3 is TGTGCCAGCAGTTACGGCATTATGGGGGCCCAGCATTTT. Its protein product is CASSYGIMGAQHF.

The chain has TRBV2 and TRBJ2-1, with D possibly being TRBD2 (5 bases). V dropped 1 base and J dropped 5 bases, with 9 bases sitting between them. This CDR3 is 14 amino acids long. The V gene's germline CDR1 is SNHLY and CDR2 FYNNEI. As DNA, the CDR3 is TGTGCCAGCAGTGAAGTAGCGAGAAACAATGAGCAGTTCTTC. It codes for CASSEVARNNEQFF.

The V gene is TRBV7-9, the J gene TRBJ1-1, with TRBD1 identical over 9 bases. This CDR3 is built from 18 residues. The junction had 16 bases not matched to a gene; V was cut back by 5 bases and J by 3 bases. CDR1 SEHNR and CDR2 FQNEAQ come from the germline V gene (reference sequence). For the CDR3, the DNA is TGTGCCAGCAGCCTTCGTAGGGGGTGGGACAGGGAGGACACTGAAGCTTTCTTT. Its protein product is CASSLRRGWDREDTEAFF.